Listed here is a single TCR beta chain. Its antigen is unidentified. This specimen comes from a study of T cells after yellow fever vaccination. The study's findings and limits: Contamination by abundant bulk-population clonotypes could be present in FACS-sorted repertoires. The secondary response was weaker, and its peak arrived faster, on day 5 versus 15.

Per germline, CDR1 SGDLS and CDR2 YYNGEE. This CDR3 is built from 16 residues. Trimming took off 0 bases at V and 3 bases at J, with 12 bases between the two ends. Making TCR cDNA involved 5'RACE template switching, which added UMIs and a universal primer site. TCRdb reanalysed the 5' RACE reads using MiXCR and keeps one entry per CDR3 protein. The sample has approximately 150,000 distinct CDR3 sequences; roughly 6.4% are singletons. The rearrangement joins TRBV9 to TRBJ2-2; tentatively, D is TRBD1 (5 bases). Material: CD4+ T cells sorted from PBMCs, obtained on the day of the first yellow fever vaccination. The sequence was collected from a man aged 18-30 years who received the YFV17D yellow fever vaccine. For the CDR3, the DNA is TGTGCCAGCAGCGTAGAGGCAGGGTGGCACACCGGGGAGCTGTTTTTT. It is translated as CASSVEAGWHTGELFF.